This T cell receptor (beta chain) emerged from a study of regulatory T cells in long-lasting Graves disease. Time point given: newly diagnosed GD, antithyroid drugs for less than 3 months. PBMC-derived RNA was used for the TCR library. The authors drew 8.5 to 9.5 milliliters of peripheral blood into EDTA tubes. General study findings and limits: Whereas 950 to 1,000 public clonotypes were shared by new patients, persistent patients shared more, at about 2,500. Since the sample size was small, accuracy may have been reduced.

Library construction for TCR beta used iRepertoire HTBI primers and Arm-PCR of CDR3 regions. One entry per CDR3 protein results from TCRdb running MiXCR on the multiplex PCR reads. Of more than 400,000 distinct CDR3 sequences in the sample, 15% to 20% were seen once. This clonotype was recorded a few times. Its antigen is unknown. V gave up 1 base and J gave up 7 bases, with 17 bases separating them. CDR1 is SGHAT and CDR2 is FQNNGV in the germline V gene. The CDR3 runs 16 residues. The same data also contributed to another study, on T cells in Graves' hyperthyroidism and ophthalmopathy. Per that study: Diagnosing involved the use of clinical symptoms, serum thyroxine and TRAb, thyroid ultrasound and orbital computed tomography.

The source is a man in his forties with Graves disease. This specimen consisted of peripheral blood mononuclear cells (PBMCs), obtained at new diagnosis, from a patient treated with antithyroid drugs. This rearrangement joins TRBV11-2 to TRBJ1-5; D is perhaps TRBD1 (5 bases). The CDR3 spells CASSLAPGQRGQPQHF. CDR3 in DNA: TGTGCCAGCAGCTTAGCCCCCGGCCAGCGGGGGCAGCCCCAGCATTTT.